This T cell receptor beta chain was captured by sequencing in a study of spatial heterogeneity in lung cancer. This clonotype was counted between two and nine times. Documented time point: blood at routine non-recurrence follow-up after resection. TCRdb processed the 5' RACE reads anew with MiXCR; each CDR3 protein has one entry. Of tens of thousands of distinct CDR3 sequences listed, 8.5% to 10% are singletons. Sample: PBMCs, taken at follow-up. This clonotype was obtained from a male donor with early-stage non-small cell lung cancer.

CDR3 coding DNA: TGTGCCAGCAGCTGGGGACAGGCACAAGAAAAACTGTTTTTT. Translating it yields CASSWGQAQEKLFF. The rearrangement joins TRBV7-2 to TRBJ1-4, with 8 bases identical to TRBD1. Per germline, CDR1 SGHTA and CDR2 FQGNSA. Losses at the gene ends were 4 bases for V and 8 bases for J; bases not matched to a gene: 6. The CDR3 is made up of 14 amino acids.